These 19 T cell receptor beta chains were all obtained from the same sample, sequenced in a study of cytomegalovirus exposure and HLA in healthy donors. Vbeta (60) and Jbeta (13) primers were used in the PCR. TCRdb keeps only in-frame clones here, not all; method: immunoSEQ multiplex PCR. The profile shows around 130,000 clones, more than 60% of them singletons. Sequenced sample: PBMCs. The origin of the receptors is a woman aged 40 to 50 in good health and CMV-seronegative.

The genes are TRBV4-1 and TRBJ2-3; TRBD1 is a possible D gene (5 bases). The CDR3 is 16 amino acids. CDR1 and CDR2 (germline): MGHRA, YSYEKL. V was trimmed by 1 base and J by 5 bases, leaving 16 bases between them. CDR3 nucleotide sequence: TGCGCCAGCAGCCAAGTCGGCGGACAAACCCAAGATACGCAGTATTTT. Its protein is CASSQVGGQTQDTQYF.

This chain uses TRBV5-1 with TRBJ2-6, with D tentatively TRBD1 (6 bases). The germline V gene has CDR1 SGHRS and CDR2 YFSETQ. V was pared by 1 base and J by 0 bases, with 17 bases between. The CDR3 is 19 amino acids. CDR3 in amino acids: CASSLLSGTRNSGANVLTF. The CDR3, as DNA: TGCGCCAGCAGCTTGCTATCCGGGACAAGAAACTCTGGGGCCAACGTCCTGACTTTC.

The rearrangement uses TRBV6-1 and TRBJ1-5, with D perhaps TRBD1 (6 bases). CDR3 length: 14 amino acids. The V end was cut by 6 bases, the J end by 15 bases, with 24 bases between. The germline V gene has CDR1 MNHNS and CDR2 SASEGT. The CDR3 bases are TGTGCCAGCAGGCAACACGGGGGGGCCCCAGGAGGGCATTTT. Protein product: CASRQHGGAPGGHF.

This chain connects TRBV5-6 to TRBJ2-1, with 7 bases aligning to TRBD1. Germline loops: CDR1 SGHDT, CDR2 YYEEEE. V shed 4 bases, J shed 12 bases, and the junction held 10 bases outside the gene matches. The CDR3 is made up of 13 amino acids. The CDR3 is CASSIGTVSGQFF. In DNA, the CDR3 is TGTGCCAGCAGCATCGGGACAGTCAGCGGGCAGTTCTTC.

J is TRBJ2-1 and V is TRBV27; maybe TRBD1 (6 bases). The ends were cut back, 7 bases at V and 0 bases at J, with 10 bases in the middle. This CDR3 region has 14 residues. Germline CDR1 is MNHEY and CDR2 is SMNVEV (reference sequence). The CDR3 is CASKGVGSYNEQFF. CDR3 nucleotide sequence: TGTGCCAGCAAGGGGGTCGGCTCCTACAATGAGCAGTTCTTC.

The CDR3 sequence: CASSPGADRVYEQYF. CDR3 in DNA: TGTGCCAGCTCACCAGGGGCCGACAGGGTATACGAGCAGTACTTC. This rearrangement joins TRBV18 to TRBJ2-7; 7 positions agree with TRBD1. Germline V CDR1 and CDR2: KGHSH, LQKENI. V gave up 2 bases and J gave up 4 bases; unmatched junction bases: 8. The CDR3 runs 15 residues.

The rearrangement joins TRBV30 to TRBJ2-5, with 9 bases fitting TRBD1. From germline, CDR1 is GTSNPN and CDR2 SVGIG (reference sequence). The CDR3 is 14 amino acids. V shed 8 bases, J shed 4 bases, and the junction held 11 bases outside the gene matches. CDR3 DNA sequence: TGTGCCAGCAACAGGGGGCTGTCGACAGAGACCCAGTACTTC. Translation: CASNRGLSTETQYF.

This chain links TRBV5-6 with TRBJ1-1; 7 bases are shared with TRBD1. CDR1 and CDR2 (germline): SGHDT, YYEEEE. The junction had 7 bases not matched to a gene; V was cut back by 5 bases and J by 3 bases. The CDR3 is 14 residues long. CDR3 amino acids: CASSLQGMYTEAFF. For the CDR3, the DNA is TGTGCCAGCAGTCTACAGGGGATGTACACTGAAGCTTTCTTT.

The chain links TRBV28 to TRBJ2-1; the D gene is possibly TRBD2 (6 bases). Trimming took off 4 bases at V and 6 bases at J, with 16 bases between the two ends. This CDR3 is 15 amino acids long. Germline V gene sequence: CDR1 MDHEN, CDR2 SYDVKM. In DNA, the CDR3 is TGTGCCAGCAGTTCCCCGACTAGTAGGGGCAATGAGCAGTTCTTC. It translates to CASSSPTSRGNEQFF.

V and J are TRBV14 and TRBJ2-2; 9 bases map to TRBD2. This CDR3 is built from 19 residues. Per germline, CDR1 SGHDN and CDR2 FVKESK. Germline trimming cut 4 bases from V and 7 bases from J; bases unmatched to any gene: 19. The CDR3 DNA is TGTGCCAGCAGCCTCAACCCCCCATATGGAAGCGGGAGGATCGGGGAGCTGTTTTTT. Residues: CASSLNPPYGSGRIGELFF.

This chain uses TRBV5-4 with TRBJ2-3; 8 positions match TRBD2. Germline V CDR1 and CDR2: SGHNT, YYREEE (reference sequence). The CDR3 spans 17 residues. The ends lost 5 bases at V and 6 bases at J; junction bases unmatched: 17. The CDR3 is CASSPELSAGGRDTQYF. CDR3 in DNA: TGTGCCAGCAGTCCAGAGCTGTCGGCGGGGGGTAGGGATACGCAGTATTTT.

The rearrangement uses TRBV19 and TRBJ1-1, with TRBD1 matching 10 bases. This CDR3 comprises 18 residues. The V gene's germline CDR1 is LNHDA and CDR2 SQIVND (reference sequence). The trim removed 5 bases at V and 1 base at J, leaving 13 bases unmatched. The CDR3 sequence: CASSPFLTGGAGNTEAFF. In nucleotides, the CDR3 is TGTGCCAGTAGTCCCTTTCTGACAGGGGGCGCGGGGAACACTGAAGCTTTCTTT.

The chain carries TRBV6-1 and TRBJ2-2, with 8 nucleotides matching TRBD2. This CDR3 is built from 15 residues. CDR1 and CDR2 from the germline V gene are MNHNS and SASEGT. Trimming at V came to 2 bases and at J to 7 bases, leaving 6 bases not matched to a gene. The CDR3 is CASSEQGLVLGELFF. DNA for the CDR3: TGTGCCAGCAGTGAACAGGGACTAGTCCTCGGGGAGCTGTTTTTT.

V and J are TRBV30 and TRBJ2-5; TRBD2 matches at 13 bases. J was trimmed by 0 bases and V by 1 base; bases with no gene match: 2. The CDR3 runs 16 residues. Germline loops: CDR1 GTSNPN, CDR2 SVGIG (reference sequence). CDR3 region: CAWSAGLAGNQETQYF. Written as DNA, the CDR3 is TGTGCCTGGAGTGCGGGACTAGCGGGGAACCAAGAGACCCAGTACTTC.

The V and J genes are TRBV7-3 and TRBJ2-3; 8 bases match TRBD2. CDR1 is SGHTA, CDR2 FQGTGA, per germline. The ends lost 4 bases at V and 2 bases at J; junction bases unmatched: 2. This CDR3 region has 14 residues. The CDR3 nucleotides read TGTGCCAGCAGCTCGGGACTAGTCACAGATACGCAGTATTTT. Its protein product is CASSSGLVTDTQYF.

V is TRBV5-8 and J is TRBJ1-5; D gene ambiguous. The V end lost 4 bases, the J end lost 4 bases, and 12 bases lay between the germline ends. The V gene's germline CDR1 is SGHTS and CDR2 YDEGEE. CDR3 length: 14 amino acids. CDR3 sequence: CASSLWQVNQPQHF. CDR3 in DNA: TGTGCCAGCAGCCTTTGGCAAGTGAATCAGCCCCAGCATTTT.

J is TRBJ2-3 and V is TRBV11-2; 8 nucleotides line up with TRBD2. The ends lost 3 bases at V and 3 bases at J; junction bases unmatched: 14. The CDR3 totals 18 residues. Germline-derived CDR1 and CDR2 are SGHAT and FQNNGV. CDR3 protein: CASSLALLGGRRTDTQYF. The CDR3 coding sequence is TGTGCCAGCAGCTTGGCTCTTCTTGGCGGGAGGAGGACAGATACGCAGTATTTT.

The J gene is TRBJ1-1, the V gene TRBV6-5; a weak D match, TRBD1 (6 bases). The length of the CDR3 is 13 residues. CDR1 MNHEY and CDR2 SVGAGI come from the germline V gene. Trimming took off 7 bases at V and 0 bases at J, with 9 bases between the two ends. The CDR3 nucleotides are TGTGCCAGCACCGACAGGATGAACACTGAAGCTTTCTTT. As protein: CASTDRMNTEAFF.

The chain couples TRBV18 to TRBJ2-3, with a possible D match to TRBD2 (5 bases). The CDR3 sequence is 14 residues long. Germline V gene sequence: CDR1 KGHSH, CDR2 LQKENI. The ends were cut back, 5 bases at V and 0 bases at J, with 9 bases in the middle. This CDR3 reads CASSGPGSTDTQYF. The CDR3 DNA reads TGTGCCAGCTCAGGGCCGGGGAGCACAGATACGCAGTATTTT.